The source of this TCR beta chain is a study of T cells in Graves' hyperthyroidism and ophthalmopathy. CDR3 length: 15 residues. V shed 6 bases and J 0 bases; nucleotides not matched to a gene: 7. Germline loops: CDR1 MDHEN, CDR2 SYDVKM. The TCR beta CDR3 regions underwent amplification using RNA transcripts as the source. The TCR CDR3 was amplified in a first-round RT-PCR using the HTBI primer set. TCRdb re-called the multiplex PCR reads with MiXCR, one entry per CDR3 protein. The sample lists approximately 380,000 distinct CDR3 sequences; roughly 20% were seen once. This clonotype was counted a few times.

The chain has TRBV28 and TRBJ1-2; 7 bases match TRBD1. Sequenced: blood. The source of this sequence is a man aged 18 to 29 with Graves' ophthalmopathy. The CDR3 spells CASRPPGQTNYGYTF. The CDR3 DNA sequence: TGTGCCAGCAGGCCTCCGGGACAGACTAACTATGGCTACACCTTC.